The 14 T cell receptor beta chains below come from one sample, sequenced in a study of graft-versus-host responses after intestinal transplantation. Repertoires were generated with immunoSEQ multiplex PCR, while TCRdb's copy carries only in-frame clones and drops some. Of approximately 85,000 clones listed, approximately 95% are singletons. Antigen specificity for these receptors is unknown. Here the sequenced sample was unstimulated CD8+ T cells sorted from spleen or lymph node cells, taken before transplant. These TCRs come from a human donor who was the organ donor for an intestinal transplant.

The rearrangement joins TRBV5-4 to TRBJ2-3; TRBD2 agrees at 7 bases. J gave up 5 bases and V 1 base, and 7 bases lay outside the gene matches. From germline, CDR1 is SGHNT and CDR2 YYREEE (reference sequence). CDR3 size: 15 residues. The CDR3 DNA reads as TGTGCCAGCAGCTTGCGGGGGAGGGCCCTAGATACGCAGTATTTT. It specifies CASSLRGRALDTQYF.

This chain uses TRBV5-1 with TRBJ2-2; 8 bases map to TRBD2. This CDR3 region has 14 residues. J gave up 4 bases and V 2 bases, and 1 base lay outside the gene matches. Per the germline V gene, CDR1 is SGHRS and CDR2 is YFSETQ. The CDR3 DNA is TGCGCCAGCAGCTTTGCGGGGGGCACCGGGGAGCTGTTTTTT. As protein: CASSFAGGTGELFF.

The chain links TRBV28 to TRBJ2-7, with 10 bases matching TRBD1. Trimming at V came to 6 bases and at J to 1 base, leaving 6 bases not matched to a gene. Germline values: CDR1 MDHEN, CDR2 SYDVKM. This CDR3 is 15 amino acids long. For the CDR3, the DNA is TGTGCCAGCAGCCCCGGACAGGGGGGATCCTACGAGCAGTACTTC. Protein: CASSPGQGGSYEQYF.

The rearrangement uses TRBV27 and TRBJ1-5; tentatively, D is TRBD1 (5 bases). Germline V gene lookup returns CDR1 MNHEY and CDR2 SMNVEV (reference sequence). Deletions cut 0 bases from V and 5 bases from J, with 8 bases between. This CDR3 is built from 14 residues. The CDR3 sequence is CASSLSGGDQPQHF. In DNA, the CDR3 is TGTGCCAGCAGTTTATCGGGAGGGGATCAGCCCCAGCATTTT.

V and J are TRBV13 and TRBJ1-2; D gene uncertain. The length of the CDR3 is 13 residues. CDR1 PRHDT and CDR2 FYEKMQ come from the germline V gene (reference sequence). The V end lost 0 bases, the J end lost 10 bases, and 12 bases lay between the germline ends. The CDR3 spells CASSLGAGSDYTF. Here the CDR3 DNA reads TGTGCCAGCAGCTTAGGCGCCGGGTCCGACTACACCTTC.

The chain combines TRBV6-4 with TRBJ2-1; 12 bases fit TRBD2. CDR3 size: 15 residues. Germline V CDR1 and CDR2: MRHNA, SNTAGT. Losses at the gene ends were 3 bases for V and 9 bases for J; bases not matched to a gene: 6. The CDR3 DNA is TGTGCCAGCAGTGAAGCTAGCGGGGGGGCCGGTGAGCAGTTCTTC. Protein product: CASSEASGGAGEQFF.

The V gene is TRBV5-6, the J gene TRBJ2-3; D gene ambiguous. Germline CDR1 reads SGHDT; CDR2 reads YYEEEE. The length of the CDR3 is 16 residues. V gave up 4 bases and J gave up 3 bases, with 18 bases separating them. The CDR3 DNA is TGTGCCAGCAGCCCCGCCCGAGTTTTTAGAACAGATACGCAGTATTTT. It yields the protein CASSPARVFRTDTQYF.

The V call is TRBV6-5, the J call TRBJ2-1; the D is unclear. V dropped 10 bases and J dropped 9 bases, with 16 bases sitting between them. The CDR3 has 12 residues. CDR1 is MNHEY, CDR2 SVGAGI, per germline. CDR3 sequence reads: CAICSLSGEQFF. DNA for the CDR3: TGTGCCATCTGCAGCCTATCGGGTGAGCAGTTCTTC.

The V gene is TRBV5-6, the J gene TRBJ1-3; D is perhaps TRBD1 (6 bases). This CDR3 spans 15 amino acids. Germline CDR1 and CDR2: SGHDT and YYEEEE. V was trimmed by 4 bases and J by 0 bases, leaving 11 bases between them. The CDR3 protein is CASSTDRYSGNTIYF. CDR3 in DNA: TGTGCCAGCAGCACCGACAGGTACTCTGGAAACACCATATATTTT.

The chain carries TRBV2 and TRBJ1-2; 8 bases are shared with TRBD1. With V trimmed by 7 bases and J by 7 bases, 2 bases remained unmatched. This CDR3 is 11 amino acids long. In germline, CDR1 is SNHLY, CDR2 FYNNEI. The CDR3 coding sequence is TGTGCCAGCATGGACAGGGCTGGCTACACCTTC. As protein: CASMDRAGYTF.

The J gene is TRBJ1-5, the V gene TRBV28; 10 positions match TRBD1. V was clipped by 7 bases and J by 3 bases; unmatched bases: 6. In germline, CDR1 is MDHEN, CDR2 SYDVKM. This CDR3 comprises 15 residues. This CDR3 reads CASNWDRGSNQPQHF. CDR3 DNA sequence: TGTGCCAGCAACTGGGACAGGGGATCCAATCAGCCCCAGCATTTT.

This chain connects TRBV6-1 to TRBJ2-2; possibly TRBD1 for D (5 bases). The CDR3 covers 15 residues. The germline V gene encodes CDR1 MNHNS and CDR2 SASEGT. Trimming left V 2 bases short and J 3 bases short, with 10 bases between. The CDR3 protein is CASSEWLGDTGELFF. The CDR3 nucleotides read TGTGCCAGCAGTGAATGGTTAGGGGACACCGGGGAGCTGTTTTTT.

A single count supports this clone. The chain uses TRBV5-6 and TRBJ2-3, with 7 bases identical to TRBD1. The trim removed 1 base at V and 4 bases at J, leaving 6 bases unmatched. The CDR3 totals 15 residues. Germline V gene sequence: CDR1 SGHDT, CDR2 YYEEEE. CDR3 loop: CASSLTNRGADTQYF. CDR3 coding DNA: TGTGCCAGCAGCTTGACCAACAGGGGTGCAGATACGCAGTATTTT. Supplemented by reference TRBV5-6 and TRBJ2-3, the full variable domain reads DAGVTQSPTHLIKTRGQQVTLRCSPKSGHDTVSWYQQALGQGPQFIFQYYEEEERQRGNFPDRFSGHQFPNYSSELNVNALLLGDSALYLCASSLTNRGADTQYFGPGTRLTVL.

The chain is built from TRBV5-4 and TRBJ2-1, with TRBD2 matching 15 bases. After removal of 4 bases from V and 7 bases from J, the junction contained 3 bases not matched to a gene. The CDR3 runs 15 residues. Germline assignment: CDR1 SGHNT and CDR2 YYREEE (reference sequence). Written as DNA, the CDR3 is TGTGCCAGCAGCGCAGGGACTAGCGGGGGGAATGAGCAGTTCTTC. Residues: CASSAGTSGGNEQFF.